Sequencing of this TCR beta chain was carried out in a study of T-cell memory formation after mild COVID-19. The sample holds a few counts of this clonotype. MiXCR, applied by TCRdb to the 5' RACE reads, yields one record per CDR3 protein. The repertoire holds under 150,000 distinct CDR3 sequences, with about a fifth as singletons. The CDR3 runs 12 residues. V shed 6 bases and J 15 bases; nucleotides not matched to a gene: 9. In germline, CDR1 is MGHDK, CDR2 SYGVNS. The origin of this receptor is a man between 18 and 29 years old who had mild COVID-19 (a few samples of this study predate the infection). Cell type and time point are not known. The chain employs TRBV25-1 and TRBJ2-1; 9 nucleotides match TRBD2. Sequencing was done on a sample of PBMCs or a T cell subset sorted from them (not recorded which). DNA for the CDR3: TGTGCCAGCAGACCCACAGCGGGGGGCCTGTTCTTC. Encoded protein: CASRPTAGGLFF.